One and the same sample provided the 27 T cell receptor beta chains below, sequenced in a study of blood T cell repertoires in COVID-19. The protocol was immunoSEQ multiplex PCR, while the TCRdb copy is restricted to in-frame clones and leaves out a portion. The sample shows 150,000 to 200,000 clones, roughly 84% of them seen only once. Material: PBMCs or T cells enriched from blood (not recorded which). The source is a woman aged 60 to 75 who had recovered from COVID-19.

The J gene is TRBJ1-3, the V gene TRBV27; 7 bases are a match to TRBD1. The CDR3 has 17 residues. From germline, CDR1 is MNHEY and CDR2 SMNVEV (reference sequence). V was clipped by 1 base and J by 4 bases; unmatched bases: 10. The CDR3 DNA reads TGTGCCAGCAGTTTATTATCCCCTAGGGGGCACGGAAACACCATATATTTT. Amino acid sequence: CASSLLSPRGHGNTIYF.

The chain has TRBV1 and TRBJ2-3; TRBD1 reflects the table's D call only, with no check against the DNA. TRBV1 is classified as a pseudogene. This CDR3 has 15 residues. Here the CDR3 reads CTSSPAGTVTDTQYF. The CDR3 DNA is TGCACCAGCAGCCCCGCCGGGACAGTCACAGATACGCAGTATTTT.

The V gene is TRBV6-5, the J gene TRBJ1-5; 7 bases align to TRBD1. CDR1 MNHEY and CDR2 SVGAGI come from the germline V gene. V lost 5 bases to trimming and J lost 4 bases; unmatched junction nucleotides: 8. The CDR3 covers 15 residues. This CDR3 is CASSPFGRGNQPQHF. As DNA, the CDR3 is TGTGCCAGCAGTCCCTTTGGCAGGGGGAATCAGCCCCAGCATTTT.

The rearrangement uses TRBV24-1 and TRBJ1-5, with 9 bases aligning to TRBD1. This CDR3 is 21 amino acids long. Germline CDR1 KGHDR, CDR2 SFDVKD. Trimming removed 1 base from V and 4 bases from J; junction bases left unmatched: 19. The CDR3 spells CATSDLRDRECPGRGNQPQHF. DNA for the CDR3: TGTGCCACCAGTGATTTACGGGACAGGGAATGTCCGGGCCGGGGTAATCAGCCCCAGCATTTT.

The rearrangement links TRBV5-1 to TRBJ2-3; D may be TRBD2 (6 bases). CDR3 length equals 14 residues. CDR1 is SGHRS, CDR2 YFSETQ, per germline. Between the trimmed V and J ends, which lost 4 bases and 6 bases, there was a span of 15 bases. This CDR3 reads CASSPGTGGDTQYF. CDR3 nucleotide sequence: TGCGCCAGCAGCCCGGGGACTGGGGGGGATACGCAGTATTTT.

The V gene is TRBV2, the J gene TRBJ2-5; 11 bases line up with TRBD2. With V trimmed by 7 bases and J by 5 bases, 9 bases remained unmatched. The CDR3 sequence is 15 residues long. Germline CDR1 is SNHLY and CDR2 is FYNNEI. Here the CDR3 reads CASTTLAGVEETQYF. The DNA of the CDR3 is TGTGCCAGCACTACACTAGCGGGGGTGGAGGAGACCCAGTACTTC.

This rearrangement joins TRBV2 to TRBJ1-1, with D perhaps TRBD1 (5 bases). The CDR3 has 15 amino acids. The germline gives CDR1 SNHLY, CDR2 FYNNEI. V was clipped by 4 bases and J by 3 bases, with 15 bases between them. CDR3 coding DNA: TGTGCCAGCAGTGCAGGCTACGGGGGGGACACTGAAGCTTTCTTT. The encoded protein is CASSAGYGGDTEAFF.

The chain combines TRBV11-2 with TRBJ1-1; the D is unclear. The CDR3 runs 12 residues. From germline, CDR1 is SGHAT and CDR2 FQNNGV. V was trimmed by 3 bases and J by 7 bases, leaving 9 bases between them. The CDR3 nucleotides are TGTGCCAGCAGCTTCGGCGGGGTTGAAGCTTTCTTT. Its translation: CASSFGGVEAFF.

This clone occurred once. The CDR3 protein is CALTDSNYNSPLHF. The CDR3 bases are TGTGCCCTCACGGACAGCAATTATAATTCACCCCTCCACTTT. The rearrangement uses TRBV6-5 and TRBJ1-6, with D perhaps TRBD1 (6 bases). This CDR3 region has 14 residues. Germline V gene sequence: CDR1 MNHEY, CDR2 SVGAGI. V lost 11 bases to trimming and J lost 4 bases, with 15 bases between them.

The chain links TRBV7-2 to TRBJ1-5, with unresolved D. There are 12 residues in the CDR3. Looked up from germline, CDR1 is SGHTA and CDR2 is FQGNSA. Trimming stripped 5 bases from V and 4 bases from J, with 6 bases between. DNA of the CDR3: TGTGCCAGCAGCCCCCGGAATCAGCCCCAGCATTTT. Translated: CASSPRNQPQHF.

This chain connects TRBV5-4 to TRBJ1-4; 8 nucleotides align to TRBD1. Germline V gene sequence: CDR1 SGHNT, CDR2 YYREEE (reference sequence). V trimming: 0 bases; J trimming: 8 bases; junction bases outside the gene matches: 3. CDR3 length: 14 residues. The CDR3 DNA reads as TGTGCCAGCAGCTTGGCAGGGGGCAGGGAAAAACTGTTTTTT. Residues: CASSLAGGREKLFF.

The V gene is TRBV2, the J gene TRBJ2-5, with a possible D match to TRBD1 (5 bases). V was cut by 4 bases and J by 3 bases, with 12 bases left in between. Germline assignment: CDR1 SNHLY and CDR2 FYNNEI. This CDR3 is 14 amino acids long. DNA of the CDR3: TGTGCCAGCAGTGCCTGGACATTCAAAGAGACCCAGTACTTC. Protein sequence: CASSAWTFKETQYF.

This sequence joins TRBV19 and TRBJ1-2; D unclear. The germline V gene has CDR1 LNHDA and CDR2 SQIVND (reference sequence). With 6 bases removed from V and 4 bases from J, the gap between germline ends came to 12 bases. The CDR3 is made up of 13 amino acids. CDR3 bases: TGTGCCAGTAGCGGGGTAACGTTCTATGGCTACACCTTC. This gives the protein CASSGVTFYGYTF.

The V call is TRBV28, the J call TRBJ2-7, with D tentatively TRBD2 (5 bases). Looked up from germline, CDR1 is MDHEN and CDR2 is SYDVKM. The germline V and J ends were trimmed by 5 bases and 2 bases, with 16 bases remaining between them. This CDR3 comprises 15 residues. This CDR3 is CASSPPGSGAYEQYF. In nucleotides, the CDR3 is TGTGCCAGCAGTCCCCCGGGGTCCGGGGCCTACGAGCAGTACTTC.

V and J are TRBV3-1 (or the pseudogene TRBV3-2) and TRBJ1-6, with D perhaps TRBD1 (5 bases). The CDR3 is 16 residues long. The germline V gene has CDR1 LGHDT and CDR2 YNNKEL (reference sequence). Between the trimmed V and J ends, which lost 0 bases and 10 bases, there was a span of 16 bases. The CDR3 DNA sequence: TGTGCCAGCAGCCAAGACGGTGGCAGGGATTCGTCACCCCTCCACTTT. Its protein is CASSQDGGRDSSPLHF.

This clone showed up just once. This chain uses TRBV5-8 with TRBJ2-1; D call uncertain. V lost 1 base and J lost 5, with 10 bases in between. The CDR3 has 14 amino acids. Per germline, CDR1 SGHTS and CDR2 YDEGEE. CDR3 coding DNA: TGTGCCAGCAGCTTGCACGGGTACGACAATGAGCAGTTCTTC. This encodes CASSLHGYDNEQFF.

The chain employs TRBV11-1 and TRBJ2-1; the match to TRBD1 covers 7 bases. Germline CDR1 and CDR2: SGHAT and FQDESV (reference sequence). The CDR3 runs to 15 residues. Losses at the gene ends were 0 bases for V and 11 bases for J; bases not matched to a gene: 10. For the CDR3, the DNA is TGTGCCAGCAGCTTAGCTCAGGGGGTCCTCCCTCAGCAGTTCTTC. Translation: CASSLAQGVLPQQFF.

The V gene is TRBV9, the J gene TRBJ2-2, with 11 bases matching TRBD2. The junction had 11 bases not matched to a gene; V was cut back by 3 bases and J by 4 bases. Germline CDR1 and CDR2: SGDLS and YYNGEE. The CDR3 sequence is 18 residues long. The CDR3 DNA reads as TGTGCCAGCAGCGAAGGACTAGCGGGCCAAGTGGTCACCGGGGAGCTGTTTTTT. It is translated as CASSEGLAGQVVTGELFF.

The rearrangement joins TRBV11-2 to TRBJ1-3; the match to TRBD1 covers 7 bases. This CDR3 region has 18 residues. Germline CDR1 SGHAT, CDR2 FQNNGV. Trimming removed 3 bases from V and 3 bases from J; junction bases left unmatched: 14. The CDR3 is CASSFSLVPRGHGNTIYF. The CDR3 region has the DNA TGTGCCAGCAGCTTTTCTTTGGTCCCAAGGGGGCATGGAAACACCATATATTTT.

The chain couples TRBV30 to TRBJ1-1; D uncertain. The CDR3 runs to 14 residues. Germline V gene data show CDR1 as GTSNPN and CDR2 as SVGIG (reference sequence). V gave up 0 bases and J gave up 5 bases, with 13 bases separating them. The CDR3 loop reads CAWSVKAGNTEAFF. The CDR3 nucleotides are TGTGCCTGGAGTGTAAAGGCGGGAAATACTGAAGCTTTCTTT.

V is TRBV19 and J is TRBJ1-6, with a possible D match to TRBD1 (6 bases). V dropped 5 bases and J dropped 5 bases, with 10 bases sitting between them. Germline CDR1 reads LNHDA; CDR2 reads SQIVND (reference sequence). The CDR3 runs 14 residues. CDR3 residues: CASSSGQNNSPLHF. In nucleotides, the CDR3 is TGTGCCAGTAGTTCAGGACAGAATAATTCACCCCTCCACTTT.

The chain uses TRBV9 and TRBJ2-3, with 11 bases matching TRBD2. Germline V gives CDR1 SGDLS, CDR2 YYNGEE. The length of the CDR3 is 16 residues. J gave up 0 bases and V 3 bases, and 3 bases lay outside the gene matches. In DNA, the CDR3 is TGTGCCAGCAGCGGGAGACTAGCGGGGAGCACAGATACGCAGTATTTT. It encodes CASSGRLAGSTDTQYF.

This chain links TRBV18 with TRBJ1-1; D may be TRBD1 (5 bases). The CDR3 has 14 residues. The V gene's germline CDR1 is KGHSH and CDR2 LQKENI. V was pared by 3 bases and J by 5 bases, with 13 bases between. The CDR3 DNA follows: TGTGCCAGCTCACCGGCAGGGCTGGGGACTGAAGCTTTCTTT. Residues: CASSPAGLGTEAFF. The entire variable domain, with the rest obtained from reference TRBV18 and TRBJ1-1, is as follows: NAGVMQNPRHLVRRRGQEARLRCSPMKGHSHVYWYRQLPEEGLKFMVYLQKENIIDESGMPKERFSAEFPKEGPSILRIQQVVRGDSAAYFCASSPAGLGTEAFFGQGTRLTVV.

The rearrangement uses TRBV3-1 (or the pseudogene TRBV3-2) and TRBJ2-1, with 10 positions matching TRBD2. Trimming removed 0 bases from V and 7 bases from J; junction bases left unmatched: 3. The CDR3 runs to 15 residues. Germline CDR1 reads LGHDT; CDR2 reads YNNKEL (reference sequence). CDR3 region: CASSQDPGLANEQFF. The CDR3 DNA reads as TGTGCCAGCAGCCAAGATCCGGGACTAGCGAATGAGCAGTTCTTC.

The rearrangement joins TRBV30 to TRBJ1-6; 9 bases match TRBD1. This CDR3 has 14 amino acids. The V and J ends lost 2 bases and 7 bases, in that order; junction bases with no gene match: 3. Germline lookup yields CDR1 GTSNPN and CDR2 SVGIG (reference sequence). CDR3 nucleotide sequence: TGTGCCTGGAGTTTCGGACAGGGGAATTCACCCCTCCACTTT. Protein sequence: CAWSFGQGNSPLHF.

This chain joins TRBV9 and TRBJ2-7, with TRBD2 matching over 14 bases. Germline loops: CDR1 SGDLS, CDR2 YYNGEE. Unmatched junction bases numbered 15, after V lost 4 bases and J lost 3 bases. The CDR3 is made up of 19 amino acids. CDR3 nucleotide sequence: TGTGCCAGCAGCCTACACCCCGGGACTAGCGGGAGTTCTTACTACGAGCAGTACTTC. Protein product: CASSLHPGTSGSSYYEQYF.

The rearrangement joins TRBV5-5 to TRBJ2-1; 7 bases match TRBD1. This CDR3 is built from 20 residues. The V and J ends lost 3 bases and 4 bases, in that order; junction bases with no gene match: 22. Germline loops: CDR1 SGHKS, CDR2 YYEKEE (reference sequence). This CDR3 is CASSSRQGSWLNPLYNEQFF. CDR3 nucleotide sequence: TGTGCCAGCAGCTCACGACAGGGAAGTTGGTTGAATCCTCTTTACAATGAGCAGTTCTTC.